These 7 T cell receptor beta chains share one sample of origin, sequenced in a study of blood T cells in healthy people across ages. Combining a sample-barcoded 5' primer with a J-beta primer mix, a second PCR ran for roughly 6 to 11 cycles. TCRdb processed the 5' RACE reads anew with MiXCR; each CDR3 protein has one entry. Among 800,000 to 950,000 distinct CDR3 sequences, almost 30% were seen once, and the ten largest hold roughly 10%. The same data also contributed to another study, on T cells of mothers and their children.

Sequencing input: blood. Receptors originate from a woman aged 40 to 50 in good health.

This clonotype appeared a few times. The chain uses TRBV6-6 and TRBJ1-2, with 10 bases matching TRBD1. The germline CDR1 and CDR2 sequences are MNHNY and SVGAGI (reference sequence). V shed 4 bases, J shed 6 bases, and the junction held 11 bases outside the gene matches. The CDR3 consists of 16 residues. CDR3 DNA: TGTGCCAGCAGTTCTTGGACAGGGGGTGGTCTAAATGGCTACACCTTC. Its translation: CASSSWTGGGLNGYTF.

The gene calls are TRBV6-2 or TRBV6-3 and TRBJ1-1, with D maybe TRBD1 (6 bases). The CDR3 sequence is 12 residues long. The V gene's germline CDR1 is MNHEY and CDR2 SVGEGT. V was cut by 5 bases and J by 7 bases, with 11 bases left in between. Written as DNA, the CDR3 is TGTGCCAGCAGTCGAGACAGGCTTGAAGCTTTCTTT. It translates to CASSRDRLEAFF.

This clonotype was observed many times. This sequence joins TRBV7-8 and TRBJ1-2; maybe TRBD1 (5 bases). CDR3 length equals 12 residues. The germline CDR1 and CDR2 sequences are SGHVS and FQNEAQ. Trimming stripped 4 bases from V and 7 bases from J, with 10 bases between. In DNA, the CDR3 is TGTGCCAGCAGCTCTCTAAGGGGTGGCTACACCTTC. Encoded protein: CASSSLRGGYTF.

This clonotype showed up just a few times. The CDR3 region is CASSPPAGTGDPDTQYF. CDR3 DNA sequence: TGTGCCAGCAGCCCGCCGGCCGGGACAGGGGACCCAGATACGCAGTATTTT. V is TRBV5-5 and J is TRBJ2-3; 10 positions agree with TRBD1. The CDR3 length is 17 residues. J was trimmed by 4 bases and V by 4 bases; bases with no gene match: 12. Germline loops: CDR1 SGHKS, CDR2 YYEKEE (reference sequence).

A few counts support this clonotype. This chain's CDR3 is CATSRDGQGGYTF. CDR3 bases: TGTGCCACCAGCAGAGATGGACAGGGAGGCTACACCTTC. The V and J genes are TRBV15 and TRBJ1-2, with TRBD1 matching over 8 bases. The germline V gene has CDR1 LNHNV and CDR2 YYDKDF (reference sequence). This CDR3 region has 13 residues. V lost 0 bases and J lost 8; bases outside the gene matches: 2. Complete variable domain (other parts from reference TRBV15 and TRBJ1-2): DAMVIQNPRYQVTQFGKPVTLSCSQTLNHNVMYWYQQKSSQAPKLLFHYYDKDFNNEADTPDNFQSRRPNTSFCFLDIRSPGLGDTAMYLCATSRDGQGGYTFGSGTRLTVV.

Ten or more counts support this clonotype. V usage is TRBV7-3 and J usage is TRBJ2-7; 7 bases match TRBD1. CDR1 SGHTA and CDR2 FQGTGA come from the germline V gene. The CDR3 runs to 13 residues. V trimming: 4 bases; J trimming: 7 bases; junction bases outside the gene matches: 7. CDR3 loop: CASSYTLQGEQYF. CDR3 nucleotides: TGTGCCAGCAGCTATACATTACAGGGGGAGCAGTACTTC.

This clonotype was found a few times. The chain couples TRBV4-1 to TRBJ2-7; 10 positions match TRBD2. The V and J ends lost 6 bases and 2 bases, in that order; junction bases with no gene match: 7. This CDR3 comprises 15 residues. CDR1 and CDR2 (germline): MGHRA, YSYEKL. As DNA, the CDR3 is TGCGCCAGCAGACCACTAGCGGGGCAAACCTACGAGCAGTACTTC. Protein: CASRPLAGQTYEQYF.